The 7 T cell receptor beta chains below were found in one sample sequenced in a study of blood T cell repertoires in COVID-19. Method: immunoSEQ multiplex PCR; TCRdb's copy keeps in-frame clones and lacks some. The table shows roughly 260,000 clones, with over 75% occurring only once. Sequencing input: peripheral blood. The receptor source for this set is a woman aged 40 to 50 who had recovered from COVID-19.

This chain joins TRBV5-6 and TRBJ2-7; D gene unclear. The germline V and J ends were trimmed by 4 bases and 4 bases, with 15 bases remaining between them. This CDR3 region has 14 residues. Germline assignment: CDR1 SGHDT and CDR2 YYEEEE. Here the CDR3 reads CASSSQTTWYEQYF. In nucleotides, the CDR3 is TGTGCCAGCAGCAGTCAGACGACTTGGTACGAGCAGTACTTC. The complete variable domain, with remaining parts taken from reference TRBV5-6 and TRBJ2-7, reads DAGVTQSPTHLIKTRGQQVTLRCSPKSGHDTVSWYQQALGQGPQFIFQYYEEEERQRGNFPDRFSGHQFPNYSSELNVNALLLGDSALYLCASSSQTTWYEQYFGPGTRLTVT.

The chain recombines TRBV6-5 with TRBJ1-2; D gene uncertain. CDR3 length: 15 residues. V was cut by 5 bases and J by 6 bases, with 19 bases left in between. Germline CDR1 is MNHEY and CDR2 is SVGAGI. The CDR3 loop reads CASSRVFRGGNGYTF. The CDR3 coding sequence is TGTGCCAGCAGTCGCGTCTTTCGGGGAGGGAATGGCTACACCTTC.

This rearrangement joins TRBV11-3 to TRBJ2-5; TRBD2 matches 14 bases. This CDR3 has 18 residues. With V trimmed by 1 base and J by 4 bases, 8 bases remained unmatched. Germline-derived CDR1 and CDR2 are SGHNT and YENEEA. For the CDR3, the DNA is TGTGCCAGCAGCTTAGTCGGGACTAGCGGGAGTTTTAGAGAGACCCAGTACTTC. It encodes CASSLVGTSGSFRETQYF.

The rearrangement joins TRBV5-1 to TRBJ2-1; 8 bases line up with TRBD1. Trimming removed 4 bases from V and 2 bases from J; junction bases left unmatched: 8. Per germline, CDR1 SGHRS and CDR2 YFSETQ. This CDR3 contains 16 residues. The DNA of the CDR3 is TGCGCCAGCAGCCAGGGGACAGGTCAAGCCTACAATGAGCAGTTCTTC. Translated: CASSQGTGQAYNEQFF.

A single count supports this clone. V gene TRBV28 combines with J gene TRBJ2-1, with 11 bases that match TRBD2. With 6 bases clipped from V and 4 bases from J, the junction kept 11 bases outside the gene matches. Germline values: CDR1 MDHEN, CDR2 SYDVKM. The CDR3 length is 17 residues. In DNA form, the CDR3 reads TGTGCCAGCAGCTCGGTTAGCGGGGGGGCACTATACAATGAGCAGTTCTTC. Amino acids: CASSSVSGGALYNEQFF.

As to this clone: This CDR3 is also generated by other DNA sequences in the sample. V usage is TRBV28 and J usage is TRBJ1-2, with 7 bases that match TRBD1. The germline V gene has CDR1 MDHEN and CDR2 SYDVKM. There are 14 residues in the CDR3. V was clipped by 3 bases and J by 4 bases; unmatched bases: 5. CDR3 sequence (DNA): TGTGCCAGCAGTTTTCCGACAGGGACCTATGGCTACACCTTC. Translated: CASSFPTGTYGYTF.

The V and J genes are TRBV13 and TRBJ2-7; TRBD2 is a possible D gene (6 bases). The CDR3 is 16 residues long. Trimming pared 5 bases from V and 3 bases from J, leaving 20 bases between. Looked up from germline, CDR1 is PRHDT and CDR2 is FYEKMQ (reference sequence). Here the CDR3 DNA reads TGTGCCAGCAGCCCCGCAGAGAGGGGACTTTTCTACGAGCAGTACTTC. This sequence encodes CASSPAERGLFYEQYF.